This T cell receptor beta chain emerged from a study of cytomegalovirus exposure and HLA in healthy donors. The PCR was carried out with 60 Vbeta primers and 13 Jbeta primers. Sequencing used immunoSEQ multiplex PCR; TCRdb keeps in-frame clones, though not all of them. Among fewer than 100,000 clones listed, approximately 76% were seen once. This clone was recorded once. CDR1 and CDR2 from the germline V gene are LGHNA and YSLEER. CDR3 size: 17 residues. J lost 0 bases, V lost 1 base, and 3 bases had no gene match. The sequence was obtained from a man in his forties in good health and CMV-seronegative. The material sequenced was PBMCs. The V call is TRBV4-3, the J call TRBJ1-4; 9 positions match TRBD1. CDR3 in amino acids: CASSQGTGAATNEKLFF. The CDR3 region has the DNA TGCGCCAGCAGCCAAGGGACAGGGGCTGCAACTAATGAAAAACTGTTTTTT.